The 19 T cell receptor beta chains below were found in one sample sequenced in a study of early T cells in non-severe SARS-CoV-2 infection. One entry per CDR3 protein results from TCRdb running MiXCR on the 5' RACE reads. This table holds approximately 90,000 distinct CDR3 sequences, 11% found once. Sequenced here: whole blood, sampled at baseline. Receptor source: an adult who was a healthcare worker with PCR-confirmed SARS-CoV-2 infection or an uninfected control (not recorded which).

This clonotype occurred many times. This chain joins TRBV7-3 and TRBJ2-6; TRBD2 matches 7 bases. The V and J ends lost 5 bases and 4 bases, in that order; junction bases with no gene match: 8. The germline V gene encodes CDR1 SGHTA and CDR2 FQGTGA. The length of the CDR3 is 16 residues. The CDR3 loop reads CASSPPGGDGANVLTF. The CDR3 region has the DNA TGTGCCAGCAGCCCCCCTGGGGGGGACGGGGCCAACGTCCTGACTTTC.

The gene calls are TRBV6-5 and TRBJ1-5; no clear D gene. Trimming shortened V by 4 bases and J by 7 bases, and 11 bases separated the two germline ends. Germline V gene data show CDR1 as MNHEY and CDR2 as SVGAGI. This CDR3 is built from 13 residues. CDR3 loop: CASSSYLNQPQHF. CDR3 sequence (DNA): TGTGCCAGCAGTTCGTACCTTAACCAGCCCCAGCATTTT.

This clonotype was found a few times. This chain joins TRBV4-2 and TRBJ1-2, with 12 nucleotides matching TRBD1. The trim removed 6 bases at V and 6 bases at J, leaving 5 bases unmatched. The CDR3 runs to 14 residues. Germline V CDR1 and CDR2: LGHNA, YNFKEQ. The CDR3 DNA is TGTGCCAGCAGTCGGGACAGGGGGCTCAATGGCTACACCTTC. Encoded protein: CASSRDRGLNGYTF.

This clonotype was observed many times. The chain links TRBV20-1 to TRBJ2-3, with 7 bases lining up with TRBD1. This CDR3 has 18 residues. With 5 bases clipped from V and 2 bases from J, the junction kept 19 bases outside the gene matches. From germline, CDR1 is DFQATT and CDR2 SNEGSKA (reference sequence). The CDR3 protein is CSAPSGKIRDRFTDTQYF. CDR3 nucleotides: TGCAGTGCTCCATCCGGAAAAATACGGGACAGATTCACAGATACGCAGTATTTT.

Details on this clonotype: A much larger clonotype is one base distant, so this may be a read error. The CDR3 is CTSSYSITHARGYNEQFF. The CDR3 nucleotides are TGTACCAGCAGTTACTCGATTACCCACGCGAGGGGTTACAATGAGCAGTTCTTC. The chain links TRBV6-7 to TRBJ2-1; D possibly uses TRBD1 or TRBD2 (5 bases each). TRBV6-7 has ORF status, its function being uncertain. The CDR3 is 18 residues long.

This clonotype has a count of ten or more. This chain links TRBV24-1 with TRBJ2-7; D remains ambiguous. CDR1 is KGHDR and CDR2 is SFDVKD in the germline V gene. Trimming cost V 4 bases and J 4 bases, with 4 bases left between them. CDR3 length: 11 residues. CDR3: CATSDGYEQYF. CDR3 DNA: TGTGCCACCAGTGACGGATACGAGCAGTACTTC.

This clonotype was found many times. The V call is TRBV29-1, the J call TRBJ2-2, with D hard to call. The V end lost 5 bases, the J end lost 6 bases, and 10 bases lay between the germline ends. Germline loops: CDR1 SQVTM, CDR2 ANQGSEA. There are 12 residues in the CDR3. CDR3 in DNA: TGCAGCGTTTATCATTTTCCCGGGGAGCTGTTTTTT. Encoded protein: CSVYHFPGELFF.

In its sample, this clonotype was seen many times. The chain links TRBV6-1 to TRBJ1-2; D unclear. The CDR3 contains 17 residues. The germline V gene encodes CDR1 MNHNS and CDR2 SASEGT. V was shortened by 0 bases and J by 0 bases, with 14 bases between the two germline ends. In nucleotides, the CDR3 is TGTGCCAGCAGTGAAGCCTTTTACCTACAGACTAACTATGGCTACACCTTC. This gives the protein CASSEAFYLQTNYGYTF.

V gene TRBV9 combines with J gene TRBJ2-2; 7 nucleotides align to TRBD2. Germline V gene lookup returns CDR1 SGDLS and CDR2 YYNGEE. The CDR3 runs 16 residues. V lost 3 bases and J lost 0; bases outside the gene matches: 5. In nucleotides, the CDR3 is TGTGCCAGCAGCGACGGGAGGACCGCGAACACCGGGGAGCTGTTTTTT. Encoded protein: CASSDGRTANTGELFF.

This clonotype was counted at least ten times. V is TRBV19 and J is TRBJ2-1, with TRBD1 identical over 7 bases. Losses at the gene ends were 6 bases for V and 8 bases for J; bases not matched to a gene: 10. This CDR3 spans 14 amino acids. Germline V gene data show CDR1 as LNHDA and CDR2 as SQIVND (reference sequence). CDR3 bases: TGTGCCAGTAGCCTCGGACAGGCCCTCGATGAGCAGTTCTTC. It translates to CASSLGQALDEQFF.

The V gene is TRBV5-6, the J gene TRBJ2-7; no reliable D call. V was trimmed by 4 bases and J by 1 base, leaving 9 bases between them. The V gene's germline CDR1 is SGHDT and CDR2 YYEEEE. The CDR3 length is 13 residues. CDR3 in DNA: TGTGCCAGCAGCACGACTGTGTCCTACGAGCAGTACTTC. Its translation is CASSTTVSYEQYF.

The rearrangement links TRBV20-1 to TRBJ2-6; tentatively, D is TRBD1 (6 bases). V was trimmed by 5 bases and J by 2 bases, leaving 19 bases between them. The CDR3 length is 17 residues. From germline, CDR1 is DFQATT and CDR2 SNEGSKA (reference sequence). CDR3 sequence: CSAFSTRTGTGANVLTF. The CDR3, as DNA: TGCAGTGCTTTCTCAACTCGTACAGGGACTGGGGCCAACGTCCTGACTTTC.

The table lists this clonotype with many counts. The chain is built from TRBV9 and TRBJ2-1; D is perhaps TRBD2 (5 bases). Germline values: CDR1 SGDLS, CDR2 YYNGEE. The CDR3 extends over 14 amino acids. Trimming left V 0 bases short and J 10 bases short, with 14 bases between. Written as DNA, the CDR3 is TGTGCCAGCAGCGTAGCTTTGGACGCTAGCGAGCAGTTCTTC. It is translated as CASSVALDASEQFF.

The chain combines TRBV5-1 with TRBJ2-5; maybe TRBD2 (6 bases). V lost 2 bases to trimming and J lost 4 bases, with 15 bases between them. Germline CDR1 SGHRS, CDR2 YFSETQ. This CDR3 has 15 amino acids. The CDR3 sequence: CASSLGTPGGETQYF. DNA of the CDR3: TGCGCCAGCAGCTTAGGGACTCCCGGTGGAGAGACCCAGTACTTC.

This clonotype has a handful of counts. The rearrangement uses TRBV5-1 and TRBJ2-1; a weak D match, TRBD2 (5 bases). Trimming stripped 3 bases from V and 8 bases from J, with 18 bases between. Looked up from germline, CDR1 is SGHRS and CDR2 is YFSETQ. This CDR3 comprises 15 residues. The DNA of the CDR3 is TGCGCCAGCAGCTCACCGGGATTTCCCCCATATGAGCAGTTCTTC. Translated: CASSSPGFPPYEQFF.

The V and J genes are TRBV6-2 or TRBV6-3 and TRBJ1-1, with D possibly matching TRBD1 (6 bases). CDR3 size: 16 residues. Trimming removed 0 bases at V and 5 bases at J, with 16 bases between. CDR1 and CDR2 from the germline V gene are MNHEY and SVGEGT. CDR3 sequence (DNA): TGTGCCAGCAGTTACTCGACGGGGGGGCTTGGAACTGAAGCTTTCTTT. This codes for CASSYSTGGLGTEAFF.

This clonotype has only a few counts. The genes are TRBV11-2 and TRBJ1-4; 7 positions agree with TRBD1. CDR3 length: 15 residues. Germline V gives CDR1 SGHAT, CDR2 FQNNGV. The V segment lost 2 bases and the J segment 4 bases; nucleotides outside the gene matches: 4. CDR3 amino acids: CASSLTGQLNEKLFF. Written as DNA, the CDR3 is TGTGCCAGCAGCTTAACGGGACAGCTTAATGAAAAACTGTTTTTT.

This clonotype was observed a handful of times. J is TRBJ2-7 and V is TRBV28; D assignment may be TRBD1 or TRBD2 (6 bases each). CDR3 length: 16 residues. The germline V and J ends were trimmed by 7 bases and 1 base, with 20 bases remaining between them. CDR1 and CDR2 from the germline V gene are MDHEN and SYDVKM. This chain's CDR3 is CASTLGGQWGSYEQYF. The CDR3 DNA sequence: TGTGCCAGCACCCTGGGAGGACAGTGGGGGTCCTACGAGCAGTACTTC.

In its sample, this clonotype was seen a few times. V and J are TRBV11-2 and TRBJ2-7; 10 bases align to TRBD2. The CDR3 runs 16 residues. Germline V CDR1 and CDR2: SGHAT, FQNNGV. The ends lost 5 bases at V and 6 bases at J; junction bases unmatched: 13. Here the CDR3 DNA reads TGTGCCAGCAGCCTACTAGCGGGGCATTCCCCGAGCGAGCAGTACTTC. Residues: CASSLLAGHSPSEQYF. Drawing the rest from reference TRBV11-2 and TRBJ2-7, the complete variable domain is EAGVAQSPRYKIIEKRQSVAFWCNPISGHATLYWYQQILGQGPKLLIQFQNNGVVDDSQLPKDRFSAERLKGVDSTLKIQPAKLEDSAVYLCASSLLAGHSPSEQYFGPGTRLTVT.